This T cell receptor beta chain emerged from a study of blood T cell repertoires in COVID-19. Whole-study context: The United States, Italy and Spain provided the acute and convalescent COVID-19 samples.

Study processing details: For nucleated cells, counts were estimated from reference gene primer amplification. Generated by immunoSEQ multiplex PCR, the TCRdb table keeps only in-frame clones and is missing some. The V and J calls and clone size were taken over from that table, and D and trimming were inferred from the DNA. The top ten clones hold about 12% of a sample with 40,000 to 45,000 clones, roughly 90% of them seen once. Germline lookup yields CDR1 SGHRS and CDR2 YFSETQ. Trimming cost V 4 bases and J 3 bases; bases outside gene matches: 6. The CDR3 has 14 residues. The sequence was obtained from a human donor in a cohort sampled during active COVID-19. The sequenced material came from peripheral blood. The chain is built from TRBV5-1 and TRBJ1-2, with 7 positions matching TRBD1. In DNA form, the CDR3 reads TGCGCCAGCAGCGTACAGGGGTTGGACTATGGCTACACCTTC. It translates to CASSVQGLDYGYTF.